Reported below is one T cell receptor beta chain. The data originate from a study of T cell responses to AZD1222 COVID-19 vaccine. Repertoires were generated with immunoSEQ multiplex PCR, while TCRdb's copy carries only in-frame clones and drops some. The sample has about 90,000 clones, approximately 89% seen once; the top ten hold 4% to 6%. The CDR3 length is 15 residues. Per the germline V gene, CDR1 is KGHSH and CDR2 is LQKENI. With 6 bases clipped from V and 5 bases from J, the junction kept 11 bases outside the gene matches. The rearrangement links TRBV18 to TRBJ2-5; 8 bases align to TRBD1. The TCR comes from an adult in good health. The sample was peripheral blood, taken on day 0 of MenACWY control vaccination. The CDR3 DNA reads TGTGCCAGCTCCCTCGATCAGGGGGCGATTGAGACCCAGTACTTC. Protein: CASSLDQGAIETQYF.